The rows below give T cell receptor beta chains drawn from one sample of a study of immune characterization of retroperitoneal liposarcoma. A single record per CDR3 protein comes from TCRdb applying MiXCR to the PCR reads. This table holds about 2,300 distinct CDR3 sequences, 40% to 55% found once. The specimen sequenced was tumor tissue. The receptor source for this set is a male donor with retroperitoneal liposarcoma. CDR3s leave out the opening cysteine and the closing phenylalanine or tryptophan. A D gene is named only where the DNA matches it firmly.

j_gene	v_gene	d_gene	CDR3aa
TRBJ2-7	TRBV27	.	ASNPSSGVPSYEQY
TRBJ2-1	TRBV14	.	ASSQVHPTYEQF
TRBJ2-7	TRBV7-6	TRBD1	ASSLDRGAAYEQY
.	TRBV11-3	.	ASSPTGREQY
TRBJ2-1	TRBV9	.	ASGQHEQF
TRBJ2-2	TRBV6-1	.	ASINTGRDTGELF
TRBJ2-2	TRBV6-1	.	ASRPGHNTGELF
TRBJ2-2	TRBV27	.	ASSLYGGRRNTGELF
TRBJ2-5	TRBV10-1	.	ASSESGGETQY
TRBJ1-1	TRBV3-1	TRBD1	ASSQGTGGSEAF
TRBJ2-2	TRBV7-6	.	ASSEVPGQLNTGELF
TRBJ2-1	TRBV6-1	TRBD1	ASSYGTEGYNEQF
TRBJ2-1	TRBV10-1	.	ASSGLGGFNEQF
.	TRBV6-1	.	ASLARSGRGEQY
.	TRBV6-6	TRBD1	ASSYTGQSGETQY
TRBJ1-5	TRBV27	.	ASSLYGGNQPQH
.	TRBV6-8	TRBD2	ASSASSGGPSETQY
TRBJ2-1	TRBV6-6	.	ASSYSPDSESHTSEQF
TRBJ2-1	TRBV7-2	.	ASSPPTDSRGQF
TRBJ2-3	TRBV12-3/TRBV12-4	.	ASSYFGADTQY
TRBJ2-3	TRBV12-3/TRBV12-4	.	ASSLLGSTDTQY
TRBJ2-3	TRBV6-5	TRBD2	ASSYPRDGGTDTQY
TRBJ2-2	TRBV7-6	.	ASSLSPSQARSTGELF
TRBJ2-2	TRBV7-8	TRBD2	ASSRGGTVNTGELF
TRBJ2-4	TRBV6-6	.	ASSPDSQVLAKNIQY
.	TRBV6-1	TRBD1	ASSLQGEEETQY
TRBJ2-5	TRBV6-1	TRBD2	ASSPSGRSGIYNEQY
TRBJ2-1	TRBV12-3/TRBV12-4	.	ASTPAGQSSYNEQF
TRBJ2-1	TRBV7-2	.	ASSPSGSTETQF
TRBJ2-5	TRBV7-2	.	ASSPSGIQETQY
.	TRBV27	.	ASRQTSLNEQY
TRBJ2-2	TRBV19	.	ASSLEELAENTGELF